A selection of T cell receptor beta chains follows, all from one sample in a study of shared clonotypes between healthy human individuals. Only in-frame clones appear in the TCRdb table, and some are missing; sequencing was by immunoSEQ multiplex PCR. The sample has some 2,100,000 clones; approximately 94% are singletons. The sequenced sample consisted of naive CD4+ T cells sorted from blood. Receptor source: a man aged 18 to 29 in good health. CDR3s include the opening cysteine and the closing phenylalanine or tryptophan. Each record gives: J gene, V gene, D gene, clone size, CDR3 protein, CDR3 DNA. D genes are given only for firm matches. Rows give clone size only sometimes, using once, few, many, or a class for an expanded clone.

>TRBJ2-7|TRBV28|-|once
CASSSDYYEQYF
TGTGCCAGCAGTTCGGACTACTACGAGCAGTACTTC
>TRBJ2-6|TRBV30|TRBD1|-
CAWRATGAGANVLTF
TGTGCCTGGAGGGCTACAGGGGCTGGGGCCAACGTCCTGACTTTC
>TRBJ1-2|TRBV6-5|-|-
CASSYSGGRANGYTF
TGTGCCAGCAGTTACTCGGGGGGCAGGGCGAATGGCTACACCTTC
>TRBJ2-3|TRBV9|-|-
CASSVVGTYTDTQYF
TGTGCCAGCAGCGTAGTGGGCACCTACACAGATACGCAGTATTTT
>TRBJ2-3|TRBV11-2|-|-
CASSLQLASTDTQYF
TGTGCCAGCAGCTTACAACTAGCTAGCACAGATACGCAGTATTTT
>TRBJ1-6|TRBV30|-|-
CAGKRVGSPLHF
TGTGCCGGGAAAAGGGTTGGATCACCCCTCCACTTT
>TRBJ2-1|TRBV10-2|TRBD2|-
CASSDVTSGGGNEQFF
TGCGCCAGCAGTGATGTGACTAGCGGGGGCGGCAATGAGCAGTTCTTC
>TRBJ2-7|TRBV5-4|TRBD1|-
CASSLTGQSYEQYF
TGTGCCAGCAGCTTGACGGGACAGTCCTACGAGCAGTACTTC
>TRBJ2-5|TRBV5-1|TRBD1|-
CASSLVGQARQETQYF
TGCGCCAGCAGCTTGGTGGGACAGGCGAGGCAAGAGACCCAGTACTTC
>TRBJ2-7|TRBV6-6|TRBD1|-
CASSLDRGPLYEQYF
TGTGCCAGCAGCCTTGACAGGGGACCCCTCTACGAGCAGTACTTC
>TRBJ2-7|TRBV28|TRBD1|-
CASSLTGPNSYEQYF
TGTGCCAGCAGTCTGACAGGGCCTAACTCCTACGAGCAGTACTTC
>TRBJ2-7|TRBV5-1|TRBD2|once
CASSSGLAGDNEQYF
TGCGCCAGCAGCTCGGGACTAGCGGGAGACAACGAGCAGTACTTC
>TRBJ2-5|TRBV10-3|-|-
CAISESSTGGEETQYF
TGTGCCATCAGTGAGTCGAGTACAGGTGGAGAAGAGACCCAGTACTTC
>TRBJ1-5|TRBV6-5|-|-
CASSYGGWQPQHF
TGTGCCAGCAGTTACGGGGGGTGGCAGCCCCAGCATTTT
>TRBJ1-6|TRBV6-5|-|-
CASTPLGRNSPLHF
TGTGCCAGCACGCCTCTCGGACGAAATTCACCCCTCCACTTT
>TRBJ2-7|TRBV27|TRBD2|-
CATSGTSGPRKYF
TGTGCCACCTCCGGGACTAGCGGGCCGAGGAAGTACTTC
>TRBJ2-3|TRBV7-2|TRBD2|-
CASAGLAPDTQYF
TGTGCCAGCGCGGGACTAGCCCCAGATACGCAGTATTTT